The 4 T cell receptor beta chains given below trace back to one sample, sequenced in a study of cytomegalovirus exposure and HLA in healthy donors. TCRdb keeps only in-frame clones here, not all; method: immunoSEQ multiplex PCR. The sample carries tens of thousands of clones, 97% recorded once. The sequenced material came from PBMCs. These TCRs come from a man aged 25 to 40 in good health and CMV-seropositive.

V is TRBV18 and J is TRBJ1-3; D not resolved. This CDR3 region has 18 residues. Per the germline V gene, CDR1 is KGHSH and CDR2 is LQKENI. The germline V and J ends were trimmed by 3 bases and 2 bases, with 20 bases remaining between them. Written as DNA, the CDR3 is TGTGCCAGCTCACCTCCACTGGAGGAAGAGGATGCTGGAAACACCATATATTTT. This encodes CASSPPLEEEDAGNTIYF.

The J gene is TRBJ1-4, the V gene TRBV6-5; tentative D call: TRBD1 (6 bases). The CDR3 has 14 amino acids. The germline V gene has CDR1 MNHEY and CDR2 SVGAGI. Deletions cut 5 bases from V and 7 bases from J, with 14 bases between. For the CDR3, the DNA is TGTGCCAGCAGTCAACAGGGTCGGGGTGAAAAACTGTTTTTT. Residues: CASSQQGRGEKLFF.

The genes are TRBV5-8 and TRBJ1-5; 7 positions match TRBD1. Germline lookup yields CDR1 SGHTS and CDR2 YDEGEE. The CDR3 loop spans 13 amino acids. The V gene end was trimmed by 4 bases and the J gene end by 4 bases; junction bases not matched to a gene: 2. CDR3 protein: CASSKDRNQPQHF. The CDR3 DNA sequence: TGTGCCAGCAGCAAGGACAGGAATCAGCCCCAGCATTTT.

This clone was observed a single time. The chain combines TRBV4-3 with TRBJ1-3; D perhaps matches TRBD1 (6 bases). V was clipped by 0 bases and J by 2 bases, with 14 bases between them. The CDR3 is made up of 17 amino acids. Per the germline V gene, CDR1 is LGHNA and CDR2 is YSLEER. The CDR3 region has the DNA TGCGCCAGCAGCCAAGATCTTCCAGGGGCAACTGGAAACACCATATATTTT. Its protein is CASSQDLPGATGNTIYF.